These T cell receptor beta chains were read from a single sample in a study of blood T cell repertoires in COVID-19. Only in-frame clones appear in the TCRdb table, and some are missing; sequencing was by immunoSEQ multiplex PCR. The sample has 290,000 or so clones, roughly nine tenths seen once. Input material: peripheral blood. All receptors derive from a woman in her 30s with COVID-19, enrolled during active disease. Both conserved end residues are part of each CDR3. The order of the fields is CDR3 length, clone size, J gene, V gene, D gene, CDR3 protein, CDR3 DNA. A D gene is named only where the DNA matches it firmly. Expanded clones are given a class, and other clones once, few, many or no size at all.

14	-	TRBJ1-1	TRBV25-1	-	CASRYAGVNTEAFF	TGTGCCAGCAGGTATGCCGGAGTGAACACTGAAGCTTTCTTT
13	-	TRBJ2-7	TRBV5-4	TRBD1	CASSHRGTNEQYF	TGTGCCAGCAGCCACAGGGGAACCAACGAGCAGTACTTC
14	-	TRBJ2-7	TRBV19	-	CASREQGHTYEQYF	TGTGCCAGTCGGGAACAGGGCCACACCTACGAGCAGTACTTC
14	-	TRBJ1-2	TRBV19	TRBD1	CASSIGQGDYGYTF	TGTGCCAGTAGTATTGGACAGGGGGACTATGGCTACACCTTC
16	many	TRBJ2-7	TRBV4-2	-	CASSQDLGDTAYEQYF	TGTGCCAGCAGCCAAGACCTCGGGGACACAGCCTACGAGCAGTACTTC
20	-	TRBJ2-5	TRBV5-1	TRBD2	CASSPTRSGRSLPYQETQYF	TGCGCCAGCAGCCCCACACGGAGCGGGAGGTCTCTACCGTACCAAGAGACCCAGTACTTC
15	-	TRBJ2-1	TRBV9	TRBD2	CASKATSGSGGEQFF	TGTGCCAGCAAAGCGACTAGCGGGAGTGGAGGGGAGCAGTTCTTC
16	-	TRBJ2-7	TRBV11-1	TRBD2	CASSLSLAGSSYEQYF	TGTGCCAGCAGCTTATCCCTAGCGGGCAGCTCCTACGAGCAGTACTTC
16	-	TRBJ1-4	TRBV5-1	TRBD1	CASSSDRVGANEKLFF	TGCGCCAGCAGCTCTGACAGGGTTGGGGCTAATGAAAAACTGTTTTTT
11	-	TRBJ2-1	TRBV27	TRBD2	CASSPGLVQFF	TGTGCCAGCAGTCCCGGACTAGTTCAGTTCTTC
15	-	TRBJ1-3	TRBV9	-	CASSVTGRSGNTIYF	TGTGCCAGCAGCGTTACAGGGCGCTCTGGAAACACCATATATTTT
16	-	TRBJ2-7	TRBV21-1	-	CASSTGQSEAYYEQYF	TGTGCCAGCAGCACGGGACAGAGCGAAGCCTACTACGAGCAGTACTTC
16	-	TRBJ2-1	TRBV6-5	TRBD2	CASSYSGTSGYNEQFF	TGTGCCAGCAGTTACTCAGGCACTAGCGGGTACAATGAGCAGTTCTTC
14	-	TRBJ2-7	TRBV5-4	TRBD1	CASSIGQGNYEQYF	TGTGCCAGCAGCATAGGACAGGGTAACTACGAGCAGTACTTC
13	-	TRBJ1-2	TRBV27	-	CASSSTGNYGYTF	TGTGCCAGCAGTTCAACAGGGAACTATGGCTACACCTTC
15	-	TRBJ2-4	TRBV18	TRBD1	CASSPSGQGRNIQYF	TGTGCCAGCTCACCTTCGGGACAGGGGAGAAACATTCAGTACTTC
13	-	TRBJ2-2	TRBV19	TRBD1	CATQGAGTGELFF	TGTGCCACACAGGGGGCAGGGACCGGGGAGCTGTTTTTT
13	-	TRBJ1-5	TRBV30	-	CAWGGTSNQPQHF	TGTGCCTGGGGCGGGACTTCCAATCAGCCCCAGCATTTT
17	-	TRBJ2-7	TRBV14	-	CASSQKALWGDLYEQYF	TGTGCCAGCAGCCAAAAAGCCCTGTGGGGGGATCTCTACGAGCAGTACTTC
15	-	TRBJ2-7	TRBV19	-	CASSFRDTRSGEQYF	TGTGCCAGTAGTTTCCGGGACACCCGCTCGGGGGAGCAGTACTTC
20	-	TRBJ2-1	TRBV13	TRBD1	CASSSHTGQGTAGVYNEQFF	TGTGCCAGCAGCTCCCACACGGGACAGGGGACAGCGGGAGTGTACAATGAGCAGTTCTTC
13	-	TRBJ2-1	TRBV15	-	CATSRASRHEQFF	TGTGCCACCAGCAGAGCTAGTAGGCATGAGCAGTTCTTC
13	-	TRBJ1-2	TRBV12-3/TRBV12-4	-	CASRTLTGNGYTF	TGTGCCAGCAGAACTCTTACGGGGAATGGCTACACCTTC
9	-	TRBJ1-1	TRBV30	-	CASGIEAFF	TGTGCCTCCGGGATTGAAGCTTTCTTT
18	once	TRBJ1-5	TRBV18	-	CASSPPGSRRGSNQPQHF	TGTGCCAGCTCACCACCGGGGTCCCGCCGCGGGTCCAATCAGCCCCAGCATTTT
15	few	TRBJ1-2	TRBV2	TRBD1	CASSEQGQGNYGYTF	TGTGCCAGCAGTGAACAGGGACAGGGGAACTATGGCTACACCTTC
15	once	TRBJ2-7	TRBV30	-	CACILGTPLPYEQYF	TGTGCCTGCATCTTGGGGACTCCACTACCCTACGAGCAGTACTTC
23	-	TRBJ2-1	TRBV4-2	-	CASSPYHPPPGGILISSYNEQFF	TGTGCCAGCAGCCCATATCACCCCCCACCGGGCGGGATTTTAATTAGCTCCTACAATGAGCAGTTCTTC
15	-	TRBJ2-2	TRBV18	-	CASSRGRVNTGELFF	TGTGCCAGCTCACGCGGGCGAGTAAACACCGGGGAGCTGTTTTTT
13	-	TRBJ1-2	TRBV5-6	-	CASSSTGIHGYTF	TGTGCCAGCAGTTCCACAGGGATCCATGGCTACACCTTC
16	-	TRBJ2-7	TRBV9	TRBD2	CASSVGTSGSSYEQYF	TGTGCCAGCAGCGTAGGGACTAGCGGGAGCTCCTACGAGCAGTACTTC
14	-	TRBJ1-1	TRBV19	-	CASSIMDSNTEAFF	TGTGCCAGTAGTATTATGGACAGCAACACTGAAGCTTTCTTT
12	-	TRBJ2-3	TRBV3-1/TRBV3-2	TRBD2	CASRLGEGTQYF	TGTGCCAGCAGACTCGGGGAGGGTACGCAGTATTTT
13	-	TRBJ2-1	TRBV9	-	CASSVRGNGEQFF	TGTGCCAGCAGCGTAAGAGGTAACGGTGAGCAGTTCTTC
15	-	TRBJ1-2	TRBV19	TRBD1	CASSSPGQGGYGYTF	TGTGCCAGTAGTTCCCCGGGACAGGGTGGCTATGGCTACACCTTC
15	-	TRBJ2-2	TRBV30	TRBD2	CAWSVRTGGRRELFF	TGTGCCTGGAGTGTACGGACGGGGGGGCGGAGGGAGCTGTTTTTT
13	-	TRBJ2-7	TRBV15	-	CATSPNNRYEQYF	TGTGCCACCAGCCCTAATAATCGTTACGAGCAGTACTTC
15	few	TRBJ1-1	TRBV9	TRBD1	CASSGPGQANTEAFF	TGTGCCAGCAGCGGACCGGGACAGGCTAACACTGAAGCTTTCTTT
15	once	TRBJ1-3	TRBV19	TRBD1	CASSFQGDGGNTIYF	TGTGCCAGTAGTTTCCAGGGGGATGGCGGAAACACCATATATTTT
15	-	TRBJ1-1	TRBV7-2	-	CASSSPQGGPPEAFF	TGTGCCAGCAGCTCCCCCCAAGGGGGTCCTCCTGAAGCTTTCTTT
13	-	TRBJ1-2	TRBV6-1	-	CASSEGFGEGYTF	TGTGCCAGCAGTGAAGGCTTCGGGGAGGGCTACACCTTC
14	once	TRBJ2-3	TRBV6-6	-	CASKGTGFTDTQYF	TGTGCCAGCAAAGGTACAGGGTTCACAGATACGCAGTATTTT
12	-	TRBJ2-1	TRBV12-5	-	CASGRDYNEQFF	TGTGCTAGTGGCAGGGACTACAATGAGCAGTTCTTC
16	once	TRBJ1-2	TRBV28	TRBD1	CASSLHRDRDHYGYTF	TGTGCCAGCAGTTTACACCGGGACAGGGACCACTATGGCTACACCTTC
10	-	TRBJ1-1	TRBV28	-	CASSHTEAFF	TGTGCCAGCAGTCATACTGAAGCTTTCTTT